Sequencing of this T cell receptor beta chain was carried out in a study of blood T cell repertoires in COVID-19. Across the whole study: Material from acute and convalescent COVID-19 was sourced from the United States, Italy and Spain. T cells, B-cell-depleted T cells, or PBMCs supplied cDNA or gDNA.

V lost 1 base, J lost 6 bases, and 14 bases stayed unmatched. Germline V CDR1 and CDR2: SGHRS, YFSETQ. CDR3 length: 18 amino acids. In the original analysis: Reference gene primer amplification gave estimated nucleated cell counts. Using immunoSEQ multiplex PCR, the repertoire was profiled, and TCRdb retains in-frame clones only, with some absent. V and J calls and clone size are given by that table; D and trimming were obtained from the DNA. The sample contains about 210,000 clones, about four fifths of which appear only once. The source material was peripheral blood. This chain connects TRBV5-1 to TRBJ2-7, with 12 bases that match TRBD1. This receptor was taken from a man in his fifties or sixties with active or convalescent COVID-19. CDR3 nucleotide sequence: TGCGCCAGCAGCTTGTACGTCTCACCGGGACAGGGGGCGAGCGAGCAGTACTTC. This translates into CASSLYVSPGQGASEQYF.